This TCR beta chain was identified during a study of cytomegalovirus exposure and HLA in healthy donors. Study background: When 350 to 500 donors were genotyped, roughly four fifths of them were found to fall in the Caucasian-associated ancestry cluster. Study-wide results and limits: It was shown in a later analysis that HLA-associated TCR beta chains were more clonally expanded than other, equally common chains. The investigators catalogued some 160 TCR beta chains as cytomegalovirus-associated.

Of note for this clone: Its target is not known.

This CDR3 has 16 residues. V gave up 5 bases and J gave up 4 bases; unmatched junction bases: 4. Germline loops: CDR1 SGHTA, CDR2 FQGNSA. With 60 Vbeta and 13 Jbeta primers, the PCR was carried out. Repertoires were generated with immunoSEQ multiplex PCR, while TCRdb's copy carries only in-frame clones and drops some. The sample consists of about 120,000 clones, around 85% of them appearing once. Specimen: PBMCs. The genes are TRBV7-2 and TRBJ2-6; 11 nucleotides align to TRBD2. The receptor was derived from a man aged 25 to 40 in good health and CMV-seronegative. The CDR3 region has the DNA TGTGCCAGCAGCAAGACTAGCGGGGACGGGGCCAACGTCCTGACTTTC. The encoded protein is CASSKTSGDGANVLTF. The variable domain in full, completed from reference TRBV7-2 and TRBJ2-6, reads GAGVSQSPSNKVTEKGKDVELRCDPISGHTALYWYRQSLGQGLEFLIYFQGNSAPDKSGLPSDRFSAERTGGSVSTLTIQRTQQEDSAVYLCASSKTSGDGANVLTFGAGSRLTVL.